The T cell receptor (beta chain) under discussion was sequenced for a study (dated by TCRdb to about 2015). About the study as a whole: The study set out to test whether tumor-infiltrating Tregs in breast cancer get recruited from blood Tregs or are instead converted in situ from other CD4+ T cell subsets.

As for this clonotype: The specificity of this receptor is unknown. No much larger clone exists at a distance of one base, and base qualities are not known.

Full-length TCR variable regions were amplified by 5' RACE PCR using constant-region reverse primers, and then by semi-nested PCR using Nested Universal Primer A. Using the ReliaPrep RNA Cell Miniprep System, total RNA was extracted, and the SMARTer RACE 5'/3' Kit was then used to reverse transcribe the RNA into 5'RACE-ready cDNA. Multiplex adaptors were used to barcode full-length TCR alpha and beta libraries, and the barcoded libraries were sequenced on an Illumina MiSeq. On the study's bioinformatics: For each of nine subset-tissue groups, sequencing data from the five patients were pooled, and the groups were then compared using unsupervised clustering of TCR gene usage. The Morisita-Horn index was used to calculate repertoire similarity, with shared sequences weighted by how much each contributed to each repertoire. Clones were called with MiXCR by TCRdb after fastp trimmed the public reads at Q25, and only in-frame beta chains were retained. For every CDR3 protein sequence, its rows merge into one entry that carries the most common genes and DNA. TCRdb's processing, not the authors', yielded these V and J calls. The sample table shows roughly 56,000 distinct CDR3 sequences, and roughly 30% are seen once. Clones ranked in the top ten supply around 2.5% of the sample.

Broader findings and caveats from the paper: The greatest overlap of tumor-infiltrating Treg TCR alpha and beta sequences was observed with tumor naive CD4+ T cells, followed by blood naive CD4+ T cells. In terms of TCR gene usage, tumor memory CD4+ T cells clustered together with blood and lymph node memory CD4+ cells, as well as with lymph node naive CD4+ cells. Rather than covering whole repertoires, validation in the larger cohort was restricted to a single TCR beta V-J rearrangement.

To purify naive CD4+ T cells, the Miltenyi Naive CD4+ T Cell Isolation kit was used, and CD25 microbeads served to deplete Tregs. Tregs, naive and memory CD4+ T cells from tumor, blood and ipsilateral draining lymph nodes of about five breast cancer patients underwent full-length TCR alpha and beta sequencing. Tumor tissue and lymph nodes obtained from ipsilateral axillary dissection were perfused with PBS, minced and then digested with collagenase I and hyaluronidase. FACS confirmed that the sorted cell populations were more than 90% pure. Sequencing was performed on tumor-infiltrating naive CD4+ T cells sorted from the breast tumor. The sample's cell subset or site label is to be understood as: naive CD4+ T cells, CD4+CD45RA+CD25-. This clonotype originated in a female donor with breast cancer.

The nucleotide sequence is given as TGTGCCAGCAGACCCCGTGGGCAGGGGAAGGACGAGCAGTACTTC. It codes for CASRPRGQGKDEQYF. The rearrangement combines TRBV7-2 with TRBJ2-7, and possibly TRBD1, on 6 matching bases. The CDR3 spans 15 residues, from the cysteine through the phenylalanine. Kept here is only the CDR3 DNA, which spans 45 bases and is read in frame from base 1. From a lookup of the germline V gene, CDR1 and CDR2 are SGHTA and FQGNSA. V loses 6 bases of germline sequence and J loses 5 bases, and the interval between the two ends is 20 bases.